What follows are 12 T cell receptor beta chains derived from one specimen sequenced in a study of cytomegalovirus exposure and HLA in healthy donors. The study ran its PCR with 60 Vbeta and 13 Jbeta primers. Profiling relied on immunoSEQ multiplex PCR, and the TCRdb table lists in-frame clones only, not all of them. The sample carries about 120,000 clones, over 60% recorded once. Sequenced sample: PBMCs. Receptors originate from a woman aged 35 to 49 in good health and CMV-seropositive.

The chain carries TRBV19 and TRBJ1-6; D call uncertain. The CDR3 consists of 14 residues. V lost 3 bases, J lost 8 bases, and 11 bases lay in between. Germline V gene lookup returns CDR1 LNHDA and CDR2 SQIVND (reference sequence). Here the CDR3 reads CASSITGMYSPLHF. CDR3 in DNA: TGTGCCAGTAGTATTACGGGGATGTATTCACCCCTCCACTTT.

The chain is built from TRBV7-9 and TRBJ2-3, with D possibly TRBD2 on 6 matching bases. This CDR3 is 16 amino acids long. The V end was cut by 2 bases, the J end by 2 bases, with 14 bases between. Germline V gives CDR1 SEHNR, CDR2 FQNEAQ (reference sequence). CDR3 nucleotide sequence: TGTGCCAGCAGCTTACTAGGCGGGACCTACACAGATACGCAGTATTTT. Its protein product is CASSLLGGTYTDTQYF.

The rearrangement links TRBV6-1 to TRBJ1-6, with TRBD1 matching over 7 bases. CDR1 MNHNS and CDR2 SASEGT come from the germline V gene. V dropped 6 bases and J dropped 7; count of bases not matched to a gene: 6. CDR3 length equals 14 residues. The CDR3 region is CASRARGENSPLHF. CDR3 nucleotide sequence: TGTGCCAGCAGAGCCAGGGGGGAGAATTCACCCCTCCACTTT.

V is TRBV27 and J is TRBJ1-2, with TRBD1 identical over 9 bases. The trim removed 8 bases at V and 6 bases at J, leaving 16 bases unmatched. Germline lookup yields CDR1 MNHEY and CDR2 SMNVEV (reference sequence). The CDR3 sequence is 16 residues long. CDR3 nucleotides: TGTGCCAGCCTAGGCCTTGAGGGACAGGGAACAGATGGCTACACCTTC. This translates into CASLGLEGQGTDGYTF.

In this sample, this clone turned up once. V gene TRBV19 combines with J gene TRBJ1-5; D might be TRBD1 (5 bases). Germline lookup yields CDR1 LNHDA and CDR2 SQIVND (reference sequence). The V gene lost 3 bases and the J gene lost 4 bases, with 13 bases spanning the gap. The CDR3 covers 15 residues. CDR3 DNA sequence: TGTGCCAGTAGTATCCCAGGGCTAGGGAATCAGCCCCAGCATTTT. Residues: CASSIPGLGNQPQHF.

The CDR3 coding sequence is TGTGCCAGCAGTTTAGTTGGGACACTGAACACTGAAGCTTTCTTT. It codes for CASSLVGTLNTEAFF. This chain uses TRBV6-5 with TRBJ1-1; D perhaps matches TRBD1 (6 bases). Germline CDR1 MNHEY, CDR2 SVGAGI. Trimming shortened V by 4 bases and J by 0 bases, and 12 bases separated the two germline ends. The CDR3 loop spans 15 amino acids.

The rearrangement links TRBV7-8 to TRBJ2-1, with 12 bases identical to TRBD2. There are 17 residues in the CDR3. With 3 bases clipped from V and 5 bases from J, the junction kept 8 bases outside the gene matches. The germline gives CDR1 SGHVS, CDR2 FQNEAQ. Here the CDR3 reads CASSLPSGRVSNNEQFF. In nucleotides, the CDR3 is TGTGCCAGCAGCTTGCCTAGCGGGAGGGTTTCGAACAATGAGCAGTTCTTC.

The chain couples TRBV29-1 to TRBJ2-7, with 10 nucleotides matching TRBD1. V shed 3 bases and J 2 bases; nucleotides not matched to a gene: 4. Germline values: CDR1 SQVTM, CDR2 ANQGSEA. This CDR3 spans 14 amino acids. DNA for the CDR3: TGCAGCGTTGACGGCGGGACAGGGGCCTACGAGCAGTACTTC. This sequence encodes CSVDGGTGAYEQYF.

This clone was seen only a few times. The V and J genes are TRBV9 and TRBJ1-3; D uncertain. Trimming took 3 bases from V and 5 from J, leaving 15 bases between them. Germline-derived CDR1 and CDR2 are SGDLS and YYNGEE. This CDR3 spans 15 amino acids. The CDR3 region is CASSAGSLGRNTIYF. As DNA, the CDR3 is TGTGCCAGCAGCGCGGGGAGCCTTGGTAGAAACACCATATATTTT.

The V call is TRBV2, the J call TRBJ2-3, with a weak D call TRBD2 (6 bases). Germline V gives CDR1 SNHLY, CDR2 FYNNEI. The CDR3 totals 15 residues. The V end lost 6 bases, the J end lost 0 bases, and 13 bases lay between the germline ends. The CDR3 sequence: CASRRLETSTDTQYF. The CDR3 DNA reads TGTGCCAGCAGAAGACTAGAAACTAGCACAGATACGCAGTATTTT.

V gene TRBV7-8 combines with J gene TRBJ2-1; 9 bases match TRBD1. Unmatched junction bases numbered 7, after V lost 10 bases and J lost 0 bases. CDR3 length equals 15 residues. Per the germline V gene, CDR1 is SGHVS and CDR2 is FQNEAQ. CDR3 sequence reads: CATTGGPHSYNEQFF. As DNA, the CDR3 is TGTGCCACCACAGGGGGCCCTCACTCCTACAATGAGCAGTTCTTC.

The chain recombines TRBV6-1 with TRBJ2-2; TRBD2 agrees at 7 bases. Germline V gives CDR1 MNHNS, CDR2 SASEGT. V was clipped by 2 bases and J by 7 bases; unmatched bases: 13. The length of the CDR3 is 17 residues. CDR3 DNA sequence: TGTGCCAGCAGTGAATTTAGCGGGCGCGGGAGAGACGGGGAGCTGTTTTTT. Its translation: CASSEFSGRGRDGELFF.